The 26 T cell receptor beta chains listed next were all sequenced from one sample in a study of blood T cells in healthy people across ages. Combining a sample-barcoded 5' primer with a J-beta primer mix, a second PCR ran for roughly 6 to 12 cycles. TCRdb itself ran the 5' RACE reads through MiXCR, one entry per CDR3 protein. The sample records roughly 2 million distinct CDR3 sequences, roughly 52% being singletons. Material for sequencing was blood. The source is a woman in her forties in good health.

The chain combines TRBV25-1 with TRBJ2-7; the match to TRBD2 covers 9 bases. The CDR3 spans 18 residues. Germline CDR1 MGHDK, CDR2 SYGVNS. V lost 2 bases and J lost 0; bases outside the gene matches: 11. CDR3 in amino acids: CASSEVGLAGPSSYEQYF. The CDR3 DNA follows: TGTGCCAGCAGTGAAGTCGGGCTAGCGGGGCCCAGCTCCTACGAGCAGTACTTC.

CDR3 protein: CASSDKGSSETQYF. CDR3 coding DNA: TGCGCCAGCAGTGATAAGGGTAGTTCGGAGACCCAGTACTTC. The V and J genes are TRBV10-2 and TRBJ2-5, with unresolved D. The V end was cut by 3 bases, the J end by 5 bases, with 13 bases between. The CDR3 totals 14 residues. CDR1 is WSHSY, CDR2 SAAADI, per germline.

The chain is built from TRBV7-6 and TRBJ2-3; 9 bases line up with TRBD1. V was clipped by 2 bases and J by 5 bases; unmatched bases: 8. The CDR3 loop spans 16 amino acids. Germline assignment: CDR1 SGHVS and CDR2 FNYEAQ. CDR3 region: CASSLSTGGSRDTQYF. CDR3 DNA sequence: TGTGCCAGCAGCTTATCGACAGGGGGAAGTCGAGATACGCAGTATTTT.

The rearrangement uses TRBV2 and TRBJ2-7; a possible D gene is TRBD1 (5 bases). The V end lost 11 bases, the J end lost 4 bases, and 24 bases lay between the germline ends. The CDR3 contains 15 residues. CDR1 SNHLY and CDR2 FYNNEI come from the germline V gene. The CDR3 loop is CACAVADRFIYEQYF. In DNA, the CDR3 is TGTGCCTGTGCAGTAGCCGACAGATTTATATACGAGCAGTACTTC.

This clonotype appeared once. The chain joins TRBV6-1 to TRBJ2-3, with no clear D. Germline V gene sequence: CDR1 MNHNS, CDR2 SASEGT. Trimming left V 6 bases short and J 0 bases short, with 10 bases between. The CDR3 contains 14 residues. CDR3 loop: CASRPRASTDTQYF. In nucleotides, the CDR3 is TGTGCCAGCAGGCCTAGGGCTAGCACAGATACGCAGTATTTT.

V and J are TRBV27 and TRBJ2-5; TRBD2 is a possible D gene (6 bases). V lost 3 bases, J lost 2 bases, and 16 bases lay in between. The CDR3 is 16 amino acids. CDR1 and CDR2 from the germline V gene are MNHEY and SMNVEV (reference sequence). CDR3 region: CASSLFPRGDQETQYF. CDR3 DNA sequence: TGTGCCAGCAGTTTGTTTCCCCGCGGGGATCAAGAGACCCAGTACTTC.

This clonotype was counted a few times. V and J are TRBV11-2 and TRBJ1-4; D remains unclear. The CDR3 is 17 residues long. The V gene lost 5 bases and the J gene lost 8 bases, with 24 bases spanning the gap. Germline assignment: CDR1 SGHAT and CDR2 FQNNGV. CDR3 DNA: TGTGCCAGCAGCCTACAGACACCGGGATCGGCGGGGGAAAAACTGTTTTTT. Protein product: CASSLQTPGSAGEKLFF.

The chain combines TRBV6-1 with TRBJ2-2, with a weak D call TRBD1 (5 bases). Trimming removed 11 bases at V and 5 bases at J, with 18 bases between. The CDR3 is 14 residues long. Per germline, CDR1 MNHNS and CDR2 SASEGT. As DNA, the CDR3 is TGTGCCGGAGCTCGACAGATCGATACCGGGGAGCTGTTTTTT. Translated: CAGARQIDTGELFF.

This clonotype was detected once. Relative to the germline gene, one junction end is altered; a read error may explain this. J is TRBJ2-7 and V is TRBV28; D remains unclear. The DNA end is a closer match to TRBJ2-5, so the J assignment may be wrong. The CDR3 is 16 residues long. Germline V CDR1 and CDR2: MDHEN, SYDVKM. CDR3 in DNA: TGTGCCAGCAGTCCTTCCCGGGCCGCGGTCCAAGGGACCCAGTACTTC. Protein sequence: CASSPSRAAVQGTQYF.

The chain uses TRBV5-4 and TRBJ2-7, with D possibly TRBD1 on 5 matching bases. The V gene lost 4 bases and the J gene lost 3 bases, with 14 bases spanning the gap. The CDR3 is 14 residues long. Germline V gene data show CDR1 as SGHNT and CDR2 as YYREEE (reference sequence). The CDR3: CASSVDSSIYEQYF. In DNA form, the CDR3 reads TGTGCCAGCAGCGTAGACAGCAGTATCTACGAGCAGTACTTC.

The CDR3: CASSLVRAGEETQYF. CDR3 nucleotides: TGTGCCAGCAGCTTAGTACGAGCGGGGGAGGAGACCCAGTACTTC. V and J are TRBV5-5 and TRBJ2-5; TRBD2 matches at 8 bases. J was trimmed by 5 bases and V by 2 bases; bases with no gene match: 8. Germline values: CDR1 SGHKS, CDR2 YYEKEE (reference sequence). CDR3 length: 15 residues.

Here the CDR3 DNA reads TGTGCCAGCAGTGTCCGGTACTACAATGAGCAGTTCTTC. Its translation is CASSVRYYNEQFF. V usage is TRBV12-3 or TRBV12-4 and J usage is TRBJ2-1; no firm D call. The CDR3 totals 13 residues. Trimming shortened V by 5 bases and J by 3 bases, and 8 bases separated the two germline ends.

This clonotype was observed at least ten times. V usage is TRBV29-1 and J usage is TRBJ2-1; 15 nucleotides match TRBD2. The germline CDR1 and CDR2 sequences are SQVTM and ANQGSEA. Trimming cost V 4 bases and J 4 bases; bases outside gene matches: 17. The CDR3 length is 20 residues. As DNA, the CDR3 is TGCAGCGTTGCTAGTTTTTCCGGGACTAGCGGGGGGACGGGTTACAATGAGCAGTTCTTC. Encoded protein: CSVASFSGTSGGTGYNEQFF.

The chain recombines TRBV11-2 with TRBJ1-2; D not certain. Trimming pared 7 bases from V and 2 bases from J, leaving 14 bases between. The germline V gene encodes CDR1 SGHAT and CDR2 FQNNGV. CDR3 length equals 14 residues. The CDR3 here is CASTPLAGNYGYTF. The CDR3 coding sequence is TGTGCCAGCACCCCGTTGGCCGGGAACTATGGCTACACCTTC.

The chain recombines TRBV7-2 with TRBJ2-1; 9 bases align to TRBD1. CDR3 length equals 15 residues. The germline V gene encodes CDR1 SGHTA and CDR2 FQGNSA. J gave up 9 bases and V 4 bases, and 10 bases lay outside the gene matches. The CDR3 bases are TGTGCCAGCAGCTCATTCGGGACAGGGACCCTTGAGCAGTTCTTC. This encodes CASSSFGTGTLEQFF.

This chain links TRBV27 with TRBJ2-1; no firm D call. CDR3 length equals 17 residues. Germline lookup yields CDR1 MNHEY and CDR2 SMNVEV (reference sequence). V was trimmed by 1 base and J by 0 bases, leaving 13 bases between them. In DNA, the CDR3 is TGTGCCAGCAGTTTATGGGCCGTTAAGAGCTCCTACAATGAGCAGTTCTTC. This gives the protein CASSLWAVKSSYNEQFF.

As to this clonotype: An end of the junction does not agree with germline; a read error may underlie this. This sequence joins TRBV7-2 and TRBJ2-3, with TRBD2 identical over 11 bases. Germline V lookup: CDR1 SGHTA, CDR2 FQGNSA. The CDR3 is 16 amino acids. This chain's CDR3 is CAGSLGTSGSTDTQYF. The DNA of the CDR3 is TGTGCCGGCAGCCTGGGGACTAGCGGAAGCACAGATACGCAGTATTTT. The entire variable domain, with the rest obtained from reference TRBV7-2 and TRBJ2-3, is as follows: GAGVSQSPSNKVTEKGKDVELRCDPISGHTALYWYRQSLGQGLEFLIYFQGNSAPDKSGLPSDRFSAERTGGSVSTLTIQRTQQEDSAVYLCAGSLGTSGSTDTQYFGPGTRLTVL.

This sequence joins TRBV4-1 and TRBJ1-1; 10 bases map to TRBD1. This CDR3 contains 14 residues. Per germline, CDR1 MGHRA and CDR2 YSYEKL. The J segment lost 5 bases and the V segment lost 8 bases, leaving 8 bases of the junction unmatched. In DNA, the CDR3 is TGCGCCAGCCAAGGGGGGGGACAGGGGACTGAAGCTTTCTTT. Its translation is CASQGGGQGTEAFF.

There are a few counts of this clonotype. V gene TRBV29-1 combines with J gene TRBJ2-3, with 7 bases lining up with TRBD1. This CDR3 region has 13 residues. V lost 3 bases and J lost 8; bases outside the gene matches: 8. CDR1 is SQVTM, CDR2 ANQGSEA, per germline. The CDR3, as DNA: TGCAGCGTTGATCCCAGCTCAGGGGGTACGCAGTATTTT. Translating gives CSVDPSSGGTQYF.

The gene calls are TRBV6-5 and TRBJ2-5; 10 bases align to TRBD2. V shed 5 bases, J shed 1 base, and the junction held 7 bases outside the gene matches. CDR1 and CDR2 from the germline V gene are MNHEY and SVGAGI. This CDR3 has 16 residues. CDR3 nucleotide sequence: TGTGCCAGCAGTATCCCTAGCGGGGGTCTCCAAGAGACCCAGTACTTC. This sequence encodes CASSIPSGGLQETQYF.

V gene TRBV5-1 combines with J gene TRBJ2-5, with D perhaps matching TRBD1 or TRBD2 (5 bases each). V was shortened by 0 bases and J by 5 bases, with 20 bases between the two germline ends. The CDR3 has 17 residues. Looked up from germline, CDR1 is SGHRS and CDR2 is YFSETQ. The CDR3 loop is CASSLATGTAQGETQYF. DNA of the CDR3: TGCGCCAGCAGCTTGGCCACGGGGACCGCCCAAGGGGAGACCCAGTACTTC. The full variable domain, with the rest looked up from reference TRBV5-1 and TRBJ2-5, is KAGVTQTPRYLIKTRGQQVTLSCSPISGHRSVSWYQQTPGQGLQFLFEYFSETQRNKGNFPGRFSGRQFSNSRSEMNVSTLELGDSALYLCASSLATGTAQGETQYFGPGTRLLVL.

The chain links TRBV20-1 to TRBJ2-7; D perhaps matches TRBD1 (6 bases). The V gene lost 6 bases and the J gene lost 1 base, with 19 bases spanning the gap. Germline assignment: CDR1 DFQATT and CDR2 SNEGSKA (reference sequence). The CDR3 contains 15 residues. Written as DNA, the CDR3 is TGCAGTGCAAGACAGGTCGGAGGACTGTCCTACGAGCAGTACTTC. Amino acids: CSARQVGGLSYEQYF.

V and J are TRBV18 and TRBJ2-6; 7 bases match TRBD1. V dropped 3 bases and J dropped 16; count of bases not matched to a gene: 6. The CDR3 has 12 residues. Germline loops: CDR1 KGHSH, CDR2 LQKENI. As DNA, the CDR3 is TGTGCCAGCTCACCGACCGGGACAGAGCTGACTTTC. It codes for CASSPTGTELTF.

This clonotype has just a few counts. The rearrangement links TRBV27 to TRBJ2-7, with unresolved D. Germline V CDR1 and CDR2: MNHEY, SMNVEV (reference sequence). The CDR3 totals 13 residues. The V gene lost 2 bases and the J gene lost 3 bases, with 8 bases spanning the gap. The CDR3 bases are TGTGCCAGCAGTTTAATATCAGGCTACGAGCAGTACTTC. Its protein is CASSLISGYEQYF.

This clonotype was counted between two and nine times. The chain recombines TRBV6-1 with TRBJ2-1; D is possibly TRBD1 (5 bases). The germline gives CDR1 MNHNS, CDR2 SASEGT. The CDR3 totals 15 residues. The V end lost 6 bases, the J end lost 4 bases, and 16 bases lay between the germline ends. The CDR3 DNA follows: TGTGCCAGCAGCCCGACGGACAACGCATACAATGAGCAGTTCTTC. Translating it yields CASSPTDNAYNEQFF.

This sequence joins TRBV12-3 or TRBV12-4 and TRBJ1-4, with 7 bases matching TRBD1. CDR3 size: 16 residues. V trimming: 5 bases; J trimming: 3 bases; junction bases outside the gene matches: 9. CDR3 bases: TGTGCCAGCAGTACTACAGGGGTTCGGGCTAATGAAAAACTGTTTTTT. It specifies CASSTTGVRANEKLFF.